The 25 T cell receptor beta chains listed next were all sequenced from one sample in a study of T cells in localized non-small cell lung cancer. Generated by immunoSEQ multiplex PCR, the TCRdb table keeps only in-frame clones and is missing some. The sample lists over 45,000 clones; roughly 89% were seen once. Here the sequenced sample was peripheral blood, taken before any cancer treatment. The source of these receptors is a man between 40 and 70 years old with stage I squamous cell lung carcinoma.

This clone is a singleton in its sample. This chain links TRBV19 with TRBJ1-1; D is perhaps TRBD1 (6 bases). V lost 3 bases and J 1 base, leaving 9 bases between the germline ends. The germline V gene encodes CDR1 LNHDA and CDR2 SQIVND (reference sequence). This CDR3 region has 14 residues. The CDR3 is CASSMGGANTEAFF. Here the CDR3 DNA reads TGTGCCAGTAGTATGGGGGGGGCGAACACTGAAGCTTTCTTT.

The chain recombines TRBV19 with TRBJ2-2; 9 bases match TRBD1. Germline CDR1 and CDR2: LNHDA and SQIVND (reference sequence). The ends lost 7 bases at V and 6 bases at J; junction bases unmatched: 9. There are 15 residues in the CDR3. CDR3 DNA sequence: TGTGCCAGTAACGCCGGGACAGGGATGGCCGGGGAGCTGTTTTTT. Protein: CASNAGTGMAGELFF.

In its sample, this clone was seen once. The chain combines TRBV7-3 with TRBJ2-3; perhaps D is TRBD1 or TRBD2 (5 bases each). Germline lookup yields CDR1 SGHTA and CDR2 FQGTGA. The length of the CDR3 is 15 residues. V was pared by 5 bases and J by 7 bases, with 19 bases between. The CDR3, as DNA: TGTGCCAGCAGCCCCAGCGGAGGAAGGGGAAATACGCAGTATTTT. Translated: CASSPSGGRGNTQYF.

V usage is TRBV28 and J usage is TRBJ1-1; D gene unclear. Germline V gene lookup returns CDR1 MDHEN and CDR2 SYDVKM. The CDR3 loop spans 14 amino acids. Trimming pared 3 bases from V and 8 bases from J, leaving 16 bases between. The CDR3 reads CASSFVNSIEEAFF. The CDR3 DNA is TGTGCCAGCAGTTTCGTAAACTCTATTGAAGAAGCTTTCTTT.

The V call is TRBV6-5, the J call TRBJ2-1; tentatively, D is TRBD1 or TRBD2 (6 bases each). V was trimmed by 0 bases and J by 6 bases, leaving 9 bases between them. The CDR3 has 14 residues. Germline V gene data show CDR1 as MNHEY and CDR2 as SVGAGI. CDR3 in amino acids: CASSYSGGRNEQFF. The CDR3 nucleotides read TGTGCCAGCAGTTACTCGGGGGGCCGCAATGAGCAGTTCTTC.

This CDR3 is CASRPTGGSHEAFF. The CDR3 coding sequence is TGTGCCAGCAGGCCGACAGGGGGAAGTCATGAAGCTTTCTTT. The chain couples TRBV28 to TRBJ1-1, with TRBD1 identical over 9 bases. V lost 6 bases to trimming and J lost 7 bases; unmatched junction nucleotides: 9. CDR1 and CDR2 from the germline V gene are MDHEN and SYDVKM. This CDR3 spans 14 amino acids. Supplemented by reference TRBV28 and TRBJ1-1, the full variable domain reads DVKVTQSSRYLVKRTGEKVFLECVQDMDHENMFWYRQDPGLGLRLIYFSYDVKMKEKGDIPEGYSVSREKKERFSLILESASTNQTSMYLCASRPTGGSHEAFFGQGTRLTVV.

The chain's CDR3 is CASRRFGGLGTGANVLTF. In nucleotides, the CDR3 is TGTGCCAGCAGGAGGTTCGGGGGGCTTGGGACTGGGGCCAACGTCCTGACTTTC. This sequence joins TRBV5-4 and TRBJ2-6; D may be TRBD2 (7 bases). The CDR3 consists of 18 residues. V dropped 5 bases and J dropped 2 bases, with 20 bases sitting between them. Germline CDR1 and CDR2: SGHNT and YYREEE (reference sequence).

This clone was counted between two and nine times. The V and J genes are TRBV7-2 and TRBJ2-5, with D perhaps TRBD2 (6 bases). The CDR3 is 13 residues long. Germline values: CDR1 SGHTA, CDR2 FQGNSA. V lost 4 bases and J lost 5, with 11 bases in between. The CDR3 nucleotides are TGTGCCAGCAGCTCCACTAGCAGGGAGACCCAGTACTTC. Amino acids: CASSSTSRETQYF.

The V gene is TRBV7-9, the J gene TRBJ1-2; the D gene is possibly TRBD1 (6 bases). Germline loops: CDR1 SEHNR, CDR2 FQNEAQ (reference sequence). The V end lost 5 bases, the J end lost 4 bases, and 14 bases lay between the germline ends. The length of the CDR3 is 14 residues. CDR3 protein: CASSPPGQIYGYTF. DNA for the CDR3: TGTGCCAGCAGCCCCCCCGGACAGATCTATGGCTACACCTTC. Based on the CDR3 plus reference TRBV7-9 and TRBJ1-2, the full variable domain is DTGVSQNPRHKITKRGQNVTFRCDPISEHNRLYWYRQTLGQGPEFLTYFQNEAQLEKSRLLSDRFSAERPKGSFSTLEIQRTEQGDSAMYLCASSPPGQIYGYTFGSGTRLTVV.

The CDR3 here is CASSLGPEQYF. CDR3 DNA sequence: TGTGCCAGCAGTCTCGGTCCCGAGCAGTACTTC. V is TRBV6-5 and J is TRBJ2-7; no firm D call. Trimming removed 5 bases from V and 6 bases from J, with 8 bases in between. The length of the CDR3 is 11 residues. Germline V CDR1 and CDR2: MNHEY, SVGAGI.

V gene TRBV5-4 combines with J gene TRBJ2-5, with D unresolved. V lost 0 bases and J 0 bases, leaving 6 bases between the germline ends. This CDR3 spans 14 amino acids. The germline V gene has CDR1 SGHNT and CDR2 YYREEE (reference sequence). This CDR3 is CASSLVGHQETQYF. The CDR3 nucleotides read TGTGCCAGCAGCTTGGTTGGACACCAAGAGACCCAGTACTTC.

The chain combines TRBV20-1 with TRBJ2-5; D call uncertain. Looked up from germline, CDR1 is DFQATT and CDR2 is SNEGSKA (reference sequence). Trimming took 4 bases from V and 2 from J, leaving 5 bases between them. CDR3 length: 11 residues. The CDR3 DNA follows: TGCAGTGCTACCGAGCAAGAGACCCAGTACTTC. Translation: CSATEQETQYF.

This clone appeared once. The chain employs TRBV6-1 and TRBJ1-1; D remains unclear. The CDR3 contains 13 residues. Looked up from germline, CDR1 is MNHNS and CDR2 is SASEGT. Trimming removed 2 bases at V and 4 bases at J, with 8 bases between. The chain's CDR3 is CASSERAPTEAFF. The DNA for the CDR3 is TGTGCCAGCAGTGAACGAGCCCCCACTGAAGCTTTCTTT.

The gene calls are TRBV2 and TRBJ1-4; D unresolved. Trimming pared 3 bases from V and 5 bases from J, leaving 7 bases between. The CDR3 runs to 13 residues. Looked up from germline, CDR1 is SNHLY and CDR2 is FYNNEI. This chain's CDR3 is CASSDGVNEKLFF. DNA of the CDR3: TGTGCCAGCAGTGATGGAGTGAATGAAAAACTGTTTTTT.

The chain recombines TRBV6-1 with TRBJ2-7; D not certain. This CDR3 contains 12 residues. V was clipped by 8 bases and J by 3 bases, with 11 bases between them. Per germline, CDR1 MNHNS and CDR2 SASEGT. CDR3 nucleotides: TGTGCCAGCGGCCCATTGATCTACGAGCAGTACTTC. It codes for CASGPLIYEQYF.

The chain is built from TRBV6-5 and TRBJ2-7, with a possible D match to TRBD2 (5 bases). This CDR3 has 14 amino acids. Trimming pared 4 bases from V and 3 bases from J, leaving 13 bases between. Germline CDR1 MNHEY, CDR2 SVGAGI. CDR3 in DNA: TGTGCCAGCAGTTCGCGTAGCGTCATCTACGAGCAGTACTTC. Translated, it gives CASSSRSVIYEQYF.

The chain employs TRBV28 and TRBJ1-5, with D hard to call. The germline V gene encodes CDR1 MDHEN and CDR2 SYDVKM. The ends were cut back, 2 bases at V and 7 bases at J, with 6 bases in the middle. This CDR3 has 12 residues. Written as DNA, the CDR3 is TGTGCCAGCAGTTTACGATGGCAGCCCCAGCATTTT. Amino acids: CASSLRWQPQHF. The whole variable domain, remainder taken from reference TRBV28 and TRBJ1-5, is DVKVTQSSRYLVKRTGEKVFLECVQDMDHENMFWYRQDPGLGLRLIYFSYDVKMKEKGDIPEGYSVSREKKERFSLILESASTNQTSMYLCASSLRWQPQHFGDGTRLSIL.

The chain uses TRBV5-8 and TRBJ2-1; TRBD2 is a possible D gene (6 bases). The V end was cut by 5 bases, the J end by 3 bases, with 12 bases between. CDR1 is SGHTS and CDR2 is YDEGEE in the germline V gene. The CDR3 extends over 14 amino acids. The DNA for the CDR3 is TGTGCCAGCAGGTACAGGAGGGACTACAATGAGCAGTTCTTC. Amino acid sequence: CASRYRRDYNEQFF.

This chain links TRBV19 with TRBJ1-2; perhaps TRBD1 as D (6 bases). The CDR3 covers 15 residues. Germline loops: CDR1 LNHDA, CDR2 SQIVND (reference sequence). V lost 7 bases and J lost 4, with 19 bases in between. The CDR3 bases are TGTGCCAGTACCCCTAGGGCGCAGGGGTTCTATGGCTACACCTTC. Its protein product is CASTPRAQGFYGYTF.

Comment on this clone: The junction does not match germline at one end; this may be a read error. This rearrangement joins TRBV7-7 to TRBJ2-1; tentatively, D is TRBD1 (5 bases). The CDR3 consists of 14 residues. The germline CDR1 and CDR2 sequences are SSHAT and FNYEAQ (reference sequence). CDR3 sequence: CASSFLQDVSGQVF. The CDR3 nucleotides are TGTGCTAGCAGCTTCCTACAGGATGTGTCGGGCCAGGTCTTC.

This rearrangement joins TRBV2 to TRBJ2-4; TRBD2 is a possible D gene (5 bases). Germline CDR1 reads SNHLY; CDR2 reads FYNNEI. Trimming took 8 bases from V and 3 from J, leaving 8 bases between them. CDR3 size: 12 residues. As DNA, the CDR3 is TGTGCCAGCGAGGGTGACAAAAACATTCAGTACTTC. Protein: CASEGDKNIQYF.

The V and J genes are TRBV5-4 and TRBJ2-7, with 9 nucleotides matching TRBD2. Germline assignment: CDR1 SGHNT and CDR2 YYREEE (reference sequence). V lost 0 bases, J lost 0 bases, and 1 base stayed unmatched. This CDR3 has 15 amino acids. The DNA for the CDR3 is TGTGCCAGCAGCTTGGTAGCGGGAGCCTCCTACGAGCAGTACTTC. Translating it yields CASSLVAGASYEQYF.

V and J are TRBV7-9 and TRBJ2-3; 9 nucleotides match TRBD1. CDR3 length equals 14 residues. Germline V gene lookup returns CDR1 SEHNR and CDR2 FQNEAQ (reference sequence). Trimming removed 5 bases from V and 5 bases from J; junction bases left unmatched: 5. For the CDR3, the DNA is TGTGCCAGCAGCAGAGACAGGGGGATAGATACGCAGTATTTT. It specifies CASSRDRGIDTQYF.

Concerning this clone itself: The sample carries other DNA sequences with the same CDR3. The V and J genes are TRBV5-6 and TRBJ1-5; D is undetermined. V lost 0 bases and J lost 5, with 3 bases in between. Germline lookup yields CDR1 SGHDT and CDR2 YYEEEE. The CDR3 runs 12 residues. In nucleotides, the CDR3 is TGTGCCAGCAGCTTGGTAGATCAGCCCCAGCATTTT. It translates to CASSLVDQPQHF.

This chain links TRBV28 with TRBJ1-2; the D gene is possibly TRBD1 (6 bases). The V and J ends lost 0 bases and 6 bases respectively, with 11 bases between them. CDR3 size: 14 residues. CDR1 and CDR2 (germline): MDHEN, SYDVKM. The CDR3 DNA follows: TGTGCCAGCAGTTTATGGCAGGGGCTAAATGGCTACACCTTC. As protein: CASSLWQGLNGYTF.